The TCR beta chain described here comes from a study of cytomegalovirus exposure and HLA in healthy donors. This CDR3 comprises 12 residues. Per germline, CDR1 MNHEY and CDR2 SVGAGI. The J segment lost 8 bases and the V segment lost 4 bases, leaving 0 bases of the junction unmatched. Overall study results and limits: It was reportedly the case that the classifier diagnosed cytomegalovirus status with high specificity and sensitivity.

Primers included in the PCR were 60 Vbeta and 13 Jbeta primers. Libraries were prepared by immunoSEQ multiplex PCR; TCRdb keeps only in-frame clonotypes and omits some of them. The table shows around 53,000 clones, with 73% occurring only once. A remark on this clone: Its antigen is as yet unknown.

This chain joins TRBV6-5 and TRBJ1-1; 11 nucleotides agree with TRBD1. Input material: PBMCs. The TCR sequence derives from a young man in good health and CMV-seronegative. The CDR3 sequence is CASSWTGGEAFF. The CDR3 DNA reads as TGTGCCAGCAGTTGGACAGGGGGCGAAGCTTTCTTT.